Only one count was recorded for the clone carrying this T cell receptor (beta chain). Its matching antigen is unknown. The donors, nominally healthy at sampling, likely had unrecorded immune exposures. The data originate from a study of cytomegalovirus exposure and HLA in healthy donors. PCR used 60 Vbeta primers and 13 Jbeta primers. Sequencing used immunoSEQ multiplex PCR; TCRdb keeps in-frame clones, though not all of them. This repertoire shows roughly 100,000 clones, over 55% found once; its top ten account for roughly 2.8%. V was pared by 6 bases and J by 2 bases, with 20 bases between. Germline lookup yields CDR1 KGHSH and CDR2 LQKENI. CDR3 size: 16 residues. Study-level points and caveats: Later on, an analysis showed TCR association rates differing by HLA locus, with DRB1 the most and HLA-C the fewest. From TCR beta sequences, most subjects' HLA-A and HLA-B alleles were reportedly predicted accurately.

The TCR sequence derives from a female donor in good health and CMV-seronegative. This chain links TRBV18 with TRBJ2-7; TRBD2 might be the D (6 bases). Sequenced sample: PBMCs. The CDR3 is CASSAFRGSKTYEQYF. The DNA for the CDR3 is TGTGCCAGCTCCGCCTTCCGGGGGAGCAAGACCTACGAGCAGTACTTC.